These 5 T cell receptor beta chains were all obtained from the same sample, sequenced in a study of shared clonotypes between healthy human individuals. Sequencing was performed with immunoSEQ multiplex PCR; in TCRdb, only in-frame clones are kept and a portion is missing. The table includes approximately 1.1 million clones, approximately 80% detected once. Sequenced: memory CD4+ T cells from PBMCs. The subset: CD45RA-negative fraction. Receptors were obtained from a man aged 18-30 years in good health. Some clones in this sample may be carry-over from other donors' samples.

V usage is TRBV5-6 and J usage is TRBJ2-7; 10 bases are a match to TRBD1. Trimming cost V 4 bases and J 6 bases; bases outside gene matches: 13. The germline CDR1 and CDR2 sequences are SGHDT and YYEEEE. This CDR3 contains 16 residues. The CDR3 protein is CASSPLGDRGGLEQYF. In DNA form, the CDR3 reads TGTGCCAGCAGCCCGCTCGGGGACAGGGGAGGACTCGAGCAGTACTTC.

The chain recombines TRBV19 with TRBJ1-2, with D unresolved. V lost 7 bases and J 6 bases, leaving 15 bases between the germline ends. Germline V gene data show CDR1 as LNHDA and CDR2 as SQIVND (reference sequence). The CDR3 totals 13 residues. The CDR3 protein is CASTLGRRHGYTF. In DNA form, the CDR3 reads TGTGCCAGTACGTTGGGCAGGAGGCATGGCTACACCTTC.

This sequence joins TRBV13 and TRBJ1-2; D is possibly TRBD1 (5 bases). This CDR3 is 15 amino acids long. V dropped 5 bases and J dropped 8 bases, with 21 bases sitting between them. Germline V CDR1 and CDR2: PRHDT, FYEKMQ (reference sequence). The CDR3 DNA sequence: TGTGCCAGCAGCCGGCTCCCCCCCTCAGGGTCGGGCTACACCTTC. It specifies CASSRLPPSGSGYTF. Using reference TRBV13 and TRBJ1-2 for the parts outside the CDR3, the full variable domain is AAGVIQSPRHLIKEKRETATLKCYPIPRHDTVYWYQQGPGQDPQFLISFYEKMQSDKGSIPDRFSAQQFSDYHSELNMSSLELGDSALYFCASSRLPPSGSGYTFGSGTRLTVV.

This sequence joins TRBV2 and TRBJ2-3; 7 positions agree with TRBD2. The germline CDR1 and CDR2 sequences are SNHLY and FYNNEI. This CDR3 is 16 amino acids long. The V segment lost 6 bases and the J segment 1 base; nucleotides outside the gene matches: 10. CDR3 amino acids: CASRATGLTGTDTQYF. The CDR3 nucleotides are TGTGCCAGCAGGGCGACGGGACTAACCGGCACAGATACGCAGTATTTT.

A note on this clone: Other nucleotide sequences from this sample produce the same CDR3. CDR3 DNA: TGTGCCAGCAGCTCAACCTATGGCTACACCTTC. This gives the protein CASSSTYGYTF. The chain joins TRBV7-2 to TRBJ1-2, with D unclear. Looked up from germline, CDR1 is SGHTA and CDR2 is FQGNSA. The CDR3 is made up of 11 amino acids. V lost 4 bases and J 4 bases, leaving 4 bases between the germline ends.